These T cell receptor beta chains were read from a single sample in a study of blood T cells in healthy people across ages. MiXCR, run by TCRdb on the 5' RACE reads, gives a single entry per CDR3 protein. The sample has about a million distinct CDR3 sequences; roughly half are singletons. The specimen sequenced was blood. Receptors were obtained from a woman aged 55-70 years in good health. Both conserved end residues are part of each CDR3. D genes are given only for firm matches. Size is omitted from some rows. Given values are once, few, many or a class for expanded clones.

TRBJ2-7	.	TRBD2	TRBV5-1	TGCGCCAGCAGCCCTCTAGCGGGAGGGACCACCTACGAGCAGTACTTC	CASSPLAGGTTYEQYF
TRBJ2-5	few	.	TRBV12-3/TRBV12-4	TGTGCCAGCAGCACGGACCACAAAGAGACCCAGTACTTC	CASSTDHKETQYF
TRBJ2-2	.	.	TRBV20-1	TGCAGTGCTAGAGGGGTCAGTCCTACCCAAAGTGGGGAGCTGTTTTTT	CSARGVSPTQSGELFF
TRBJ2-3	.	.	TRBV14	TGTGCCAGCAGCCAAGATCTAGTGCTCACAGATACGCAGTATTTT	CASSQDLVLTDTQYF
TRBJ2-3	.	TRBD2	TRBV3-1	TGTGCCAGCGGCCAAGAGCGGGAGATGTCAGATACGCAGTATTTT	CASGQEREMSDTQYF
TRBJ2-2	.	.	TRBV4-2	TGTGCCAGCAGCCTAGAGGAGGCGAGCACCGGGGAGCTGTTTTTT	CASSLEEASTGELFF
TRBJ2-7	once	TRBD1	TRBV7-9	TGTGCCAGCGACAGGGGTGTTACTTACGAGCAGTACTTC	CASDRGVTYEQYF
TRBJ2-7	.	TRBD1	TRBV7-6	TGTGCCAGCAGCTTAGAAGGACAGGGTGGTACCTACGAGCAGTACTTC	CASSLEGQGGTYEQYF
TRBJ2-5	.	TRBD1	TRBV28	TGTGCCAGCAGTTTGACAGGGGCCAGGATTTGGGAGCAGTACTTC	CASSLTGARIWEQYF
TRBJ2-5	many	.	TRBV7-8	TGTGCCAGCAGCTTGGGTGCGAGGTCACAAGAGACCCAGTACTTC	CASSLGARSQETQYF
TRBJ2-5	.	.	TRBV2	TGTGCCAGCAGGACAAACCAAGAGACCCAGTACTTC	CASRTNQETQYF
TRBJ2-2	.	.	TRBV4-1	TGCGCCAGCAGCCAACGATCAGGGTACACCGGGGAGCTGTTTTTT	CASSQRSGYTGELFF
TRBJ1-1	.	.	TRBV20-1	TGCAGTGCTAGAGAGGGACGGGTTGTAACTGAAGCTTTCTTT	CSAREGRVVTEAFF
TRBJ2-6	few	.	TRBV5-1	TGCGCCAGCAGCGAGCGATACTCTGGGGCCAACGTCCTGACTTTC	CASSERYSGANVLTF
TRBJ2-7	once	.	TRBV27	TGTGCCAGCAGTTTAGTGGGGGCGACGGGGGAGCAGTACTTC	CASSLVGATGEQYF
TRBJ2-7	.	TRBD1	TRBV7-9	TGTGCCAGCAGCTTACGGACAGGGGGCAACGAGCAGTACTTC	CASSLRTGGNEQYF
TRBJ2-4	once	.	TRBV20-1	TGCAGTGCTCCTTGGGGCGGCCCCCTGGAGACCCTGTACTTC	CSAPWGGPLETLYF
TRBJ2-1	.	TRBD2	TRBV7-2	TGTGCCAGCACCCCGGGGAGCGGGAGGCGCAATGAGCAGTTCTTC	CASTPGSGRRNEQFF
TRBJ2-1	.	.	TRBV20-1	TGCAGTGCTAGAGATTGGTCGGGAGATGAGCAGTTCTTC	CSARDWSGDEQFF
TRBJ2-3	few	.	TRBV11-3	TGTGCCAGCAGCTTGATGCCCACAGATACGCAGTATTTT	CASSLMPTDTQYF
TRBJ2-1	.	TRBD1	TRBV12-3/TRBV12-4	TGTGCCAGCAGTTTTGCGGGACAGGGCAATGAGCAGTTCTTC	CASSFAGQGNEQFF
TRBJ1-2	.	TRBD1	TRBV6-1	TGTGCCAGCAGAACACAGGGGTACTATGGCTACACCTTC	CASRTQGYYGYTF
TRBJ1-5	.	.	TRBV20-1	TGCAGTGCCGAGCATACAGCGAGCAATCAGCCCCAGCATTTT	CSAEHTASNQPQHF
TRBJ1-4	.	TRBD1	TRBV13	TGTGCCAGCAGCACTCGGGACAGGGGGCTCTCTAATGGAAAACTGTTTTTT	CASSTRDRGLSNGKLFF
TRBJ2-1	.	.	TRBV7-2	TGTGCCAGCAGCCTCGGGCTTAGTGCCAATGAGCAGTTCTTC	CASSLGLSANEQFF
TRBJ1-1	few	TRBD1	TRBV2	TGTGCCAGCAGTGTGGGACAGTACACTGAAGCTTTCTTT	CASSVGQYTEAFF
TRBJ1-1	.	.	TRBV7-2	TGTGCCAGCAGCTTAATGGGTTTTACTGAAGCTTTCTTT	CASSLMGFTEAFF
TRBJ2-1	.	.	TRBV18	TGTGCCAGCTCACCCGACTCTCGGGGTGAGCAGTTCTTC	CASSPDSRGEQFF
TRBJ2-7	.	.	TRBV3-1	TGTGCCAGCAGCCATTTGAGGGCCTCCTACGAGCAGTACTTC	CASSHLRASYEQYF
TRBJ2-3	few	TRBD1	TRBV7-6	TGTGCCAGCAGCCCCCACCCCGGGACAGCTAGCACAGATACGCAGTATTTT	CASSPHPGTASTDTQYF